Each of the 17 T cell receptor beta chains below was sequenced from the same sample in a study of T and B cells in COVID-19 patients. BIOMED2 TRB-A/B primer pools were used in multiplex TRB PCR. TCRdb re-called the multiplex PCR reads with MiXCR, one entry per CDR3 protein. This table holds about 22,000 distinct CDR3 sequences, around 30% found once. From blood, roughly 240-550 ng of genomic DNA served as TRB template. Sequencing input: blood. The origin of the receptors is a human donor who had recovered from COVID-19.

This clonotype was found many times. This sequence joins TRBV19 and TRBJ2-3; possible D gene TRBD1, 5 bases. The V end was cut by 0 bases, the J end by 0 bases, with 13 bases between. CDR1 is LNHDA and CDR2 is SQIVND in the germline V gene (reference sequence). The CDR3 runs to 17 residues. CDR3 amino acids: CASSIDQTGASTDTQYF. In DNA form, the CDR3 reads TGTGCCAGTAGTATAGATCAAACAGGAGCTAGCACAGATACGCAGTATTTT.

V and J are TRBV5-4 and TRBJ1-1; 8 bases align to TRBD1. V dropped 9 bases and J dropped 1; count of bases not matched to a gene: 8. Germline-derived CDR1 and CDR2 are SGHNT and YYREEE (reference sequence). This CDR3 has 14 residues. For the CDR3, the DNA is TGTGCCACAGCTACCGGGACAGGGAACACTGAAGCTTTCTTT. Amino acid sequence: CATATGTGNTEAFF.

By share, this clonotype counts as medium-sized. V gene TRBV6-5 combines with J gene TRBJ2-2, with 7 bases lining up with TRBD1. This CDR3 spans 17 amino acids. J was trimmed by 0 bases and V by 5 bases; bases with no gene match: 9. Germline V CDR1 and CDR2: MNHEY, SVGAGI. CDR3 nucleotides: TGTGCCAGCAGTCCAGGGACAGCCCCTCCGAACACCGGGGAGCTGTTTTTT. Its protein product is CASSPGTAPPNTGELFF.

In its sample, this clonotype was seen a few times. The chain links TRBV19 to TRBJ1-1; a possible D gene is TRBD1 (5 bases). From germline, CDR1 is LNHDA and CDR2 SQIVND (reference sequence). Trimming removed 5 bases at V and 7 bases at J, with 14 bases between. The length of the CDR3 is 13 residues. CDR3 DNA: TGTGCCAGTAGTCCTAACCGGGACGGTGAAGCTTTCTTT. The encoded protein is CASSPNRDGEAFF.

CDR3 in amino acids: CSARDLLRDYPYNEQFF. The CDR3 DNA is TGCAGTGCTAGAGATCTACTGCGGGACTACCCCTACAATGAGCAGTTCTTC. The genes are TRBV20-1 and TRBJ2-1; 7 bases line up with TRBD2. J lost 2 bases, V lost 0 bases, and 10 bases had no gene match. There are 17 residues in the CDR3. Germline V gene data show CDR1 as DFQATT and CDR2 as SNEGSKA (reference sequence).

This clonotype was found a few times. This chain joins TRBV12-3 or TRBV12-4 and TRBJ2-7; D call uncertain. The CDR3 has 16 amino acids. Trimming stripped 7 bases from V and 0 bases from J, with 19 bases between. The CDR3 DNA is TGTGCCAGCACCTTATCCAGAAGGGCCCCCTCCTACGAGCAGTACTTC. Translation gives CASTLSRRAPSYEQYF.

The rearrangement uses TRBV5-6 and TRBJ2-1, with D maybe TRBD2 (5 bases). Germline CDR1 is SGHDT and CDR2 is YYEEEE. The CDR3 totals 15 residues. V was pared by 4 bases and J by 8 bases, with 19 bases between. DNA of the CDR3: TGTGCCAGCAGCCAAGAAGGGCTAGCCTTCGATGAGCAGTTCTTC. This codes for CASSQEGLAFDEQFF.

CDR3 amino acids: CASSLATGEGYNEQFF. As DNA, the CDR3 is TGCGCCAGCAGCTTGGCCACAGGGGAAGGTTACAATGAGCAGTTCTTC. This chain links TRBV5-1 with TRBJ2-1, with 7 bases matching TRBD1. CDR1 and CDR2 (germline): SGHRS, YFSETQ. CDR3 length: 16 amino acids. J was trimmed by 4 bases and V by 0 bases; bases with no gene match: 7.

The rearrangement joins TRBV24-1 to TRBJ2-2; D might be TRBD1 (5 bases). Germline CDR1 reads KGHDR; CDR2 reads SFDVKD. The CDR3 loop spans 14 amino acids. V shed 2 bases and J shed 4 bases, with 7 bases lying between them. CDR3 bases: TGTGCCACCAGTGATTCACAGGCCACCGGGGAGCTGTTTTTT. It translates to CATSDSQATGELFF.

This rearrangement joins TRBV10-3 to TRBJ2-5; no reliable D call. Germline assignment: CDR1 ENHRY and CDR2 SYGVKD. Trimming cost V 0 bases and J 11 bases, with 10 bases left between them. The CDR3 runs 12 residues. The CDR3 DNA follows: TGTGCCATCAGTGAGTCTGGACCCTTTCAGTACTTC. It specifies CAISESGPFQYF.

In its sample, this clonotype was seen a few times. This rearrangement joins TRBV5-4 to TRBJ2-3, with 7 nucleotides matching TRBD2. V lost 1 base and J lost 4; bases outside the gene matches: 0. Per germline, CDR1 SGHNT and CDR2 YYREEE (reference sequence). The CDR3 has 13 residues. The CDR3: CASSLSGADTQYF. Written as DNA, the CDR3 is TGTGCCAGCAGCTTGAGCGGGGCAGATACGCAGTATTTT.

The rearrangement joins TRBV12-3 or TRBV12-4 to TRBJ1-3, with a weak D call TRBD1 (5 bases). Trimming stripped 7 bases from V and 2 bases from J, with 15 bases between. The CDR3 loop spans 15 amino acids. DNA of the CDR3: TGTGCCAGCAACTTTGGGGGTCTACCTGGAAACACCATATATTTT. Amino acids: CASNFGGLPGNTIYF.

The V gene is TRBV5-4, the J gene TRBJ2-7, with 7 bases fitting TRBD2. Germline V lookup: CDR1 SGHNT, CDR2 YYREEE (reference sequence). V lost 3 bases, J lost 3 bases, and 15 bases stayed unmatched. The CDR3 length is 17 residues. DNA of the CDR3: TGTGCCAGCAGCTGGGGGGGAGGCCGCCGAAGGAACTACGAGCAGTACTTC. Protein product: CASSWGGGRRRNYEQYF.

This clonotype was seen ten or more times. V usage is TRBV19 and J usage is TRBJ1-2, with 9 nucleotides matching TRBD1. V was pared by 4 bases and J by 3 bases, with 9 bases of the junction left unmatched. CDR1 and CDR2 from the germline V gene are LNHDA and SQIVND (reference sequence). CDR3 length: 16 residues. The CDR3 spells CASSTQDRGVDYGYTF. The CDR3 DNA is TGTGCCAGTAGTACCCAGGACAGGGGCGTTGACTATGGCTACACCTTC. The full variable domain, rest sourced from reference TRBV19 and TRBJ1-2, is DGGITQSPKYLFRKEGQNVTLSCEQNLNHDAMYWYRQDPGQGLRLIYYSQIVNDFQKGDIAEGYSVSREKKESFPLTVTSAQKNPTAFYLCASSTQDRGVDYGYTFGSGTRLTVV.

At least ten counts were recorded for this clonotype. The V and J genes are TRBV30 and TRBJ2-1; 9 bases line up with TRBD2. This CDR3 is built from 17 residues. Germline-derived CDR1 and CDR2 are GTSNPN and SVGIG (reference sequence). J was trimmed by 8 bases and V by 0 bases; bases with no gene match: 14. CDR3 in DNA: TGTGCCTGGAGTGTAACCCTGAGTAGCGGGAGTACCGATGAGCAGTTCTTC. Protein sequence: CAWSVTLSSGSTDEQFF.

This chain connects TRBV7-9 to TRBJ2-3, with D tentatively TRBD2 (6 bases). The CDR3 has 20 residues. Between the trimmed V and J ends, which lost 1 base and 0 bases, there was a span of 23 bases. CDR1 SEHNR and CDR2 FQNEAQ come from the germline V gene (reference sequence). CDR3 amino acids: CASSLGLDTNWGTSTDTQYF. The DNA for the CDR3 is TGTGCCAGCAGCTTAGGGCTGGACACTAATTGGGGGACTAGCACAGATACGCAGTATTTT.

A few counts support this clonotype. The chain employs TRBV12-3 or TRBV12-4 and TRBJ2-7; a weak D match, TRBD2 (6 bases). Trimming stripped 4 bases from V and 7 bases from J, with 14 bases between. The CDR3 loop spans 13 amino acids. The CDR3 DNA reads as TGTGCCAGCAGTTCACGGACGGAGGGGGAGCAGTACTTC. It translates to CASSSRTEGEQYF.